This record concerns one T cell receptor beta chain sequence. This sample was included in a study of preoperative IRX-2 immunotherapy in early breast cancer. Treatment of the sample: preoperative locoregional IRX-2 cytokine immunotherapy. This phase Ib study tested locoregional IRX-2 cytokine immunotherapy given before surgery. Libraries were prepared by immunoSEQ multiplex PCR; TCRdb keeps only in-frame clonotypes and omits some of them. The table lists approximately 100,000 clones, roughly 89% of them singletons, with about 2% in the top ten. The sequence was collected from a human donor with breast cancer. The sequencing here drew on tumor tissue, taken after IRX-2 immunotherapy.

CDR3 amino acids: CASSTIQGRHQPQHF. The CDR3 bases are TGTGCCAGCAGTACGATACAGGGTCGGCATCAGCCCCAGCATTTT. V gene TRBV6-8 combines with J gene TRBJ1-5; possible D gene TRBD1, 6 bases. The CDR3 runs to 15 residues. V was trimmed by 5 bases and J by 5 bases, leaving 16 bases between them. The germline CDR1 and CDR2 sequences are MNHGY and SAAAGT.